The clone carrying this T cell receptor (beta chain) is labeled as large. Using 15 ng of total RNA, TCR libraries were made with the QIAseq Immune Repertoire TCR panel. In TCRdb, the reads were re-called with MiXCR into one record per CDR3 protein. The sample shows about 440 distinct CDR3 sequences, approximately 9.1% of them seen only once. This specimen comes from a study of circulating CD8 cells and anti-PD-1 response in melanoma. V shed 0 bases and J 3 bases; nucleotides not matched to a gene: 1. CDR1 SGHDT and CDR2 YYEEEE come from the germline V gene. The CDR3 has 15 residues. Four subsets defined by PD-1 and/or TIGIT were sorted from live CD3+CD8+TCRalphabeta+ cells.

The sequencing used CD8+ T cells from PBMCs, collected at baseline or after one month of anti-PD-1 therapy (not recorded which). This clonotype was obtained from a human donor with melanoma. The V call is TRBV5-6, the J call TRBJ2-2; 8 positions match TRBD1. This CDR3 is CASSLVQGDTGELFF. Here the CDR3 DNA reads TGTGCCAGCAGCTTGGTACAGGGGGACACCGGGGAGCTGTTTTTT.